A selection of T cell receptor beta chains follows, all from one sample in a study of response to subunit inactivated influenza vaccine. TCRdb independently ran MiXCR on the RT-PCR reads; one entry per CDR3 protein. This table has fewer than 750,000 distinct CDR3 sequences, 12% to 15% appearing once. This specimen consisted of PBMCs from blood, obtained roughly 13 days after vaccination. Receptors originate from a man aged 50 to 60 who received an inactivated influenza vaccine. CDR3s include the opening cysteine and the closing phenylalanine or tryptophan. Fields, in order: D gene, V gene, clone size, J gene, CDR3 DNA, CDR3 protein. The D gene is left open where the match is weak. Clone size is given for some rows only: seen once, a few or many times, or a class if the clone is expanded.

.,TRBV11-2,many,TRBJ2-1,TGTGCCAGCAGCTTAGGGACAGTCTCCTACAATGAGCAGTTCTTC,CASSLGTVSYNEQFF
TRBD2,TRBV7-9,.,TRBJ2-2,TGTGCCAGCAGCTTCGCGGGAGGGACGTCCTTGGCCGGGGAGCTGTTTTTT,CASSFAGGTSLAGELFF
.,TRBV19,.,TRBJ2-2,TGTGCCAGTAGATGGGCGACAGGGAACACCGGGGAGCTGTTTTTT,CASRWATGNTGELFF
.,TRBV5-6,.,TRBJ2-1,TGTGCCAGCAGCTTGGCGCTGTTAAGCTCCTACAATGAGCAGTTCTTC,CASSLALLSSYNEQFF
TRBD2,TRBV11-1,few,TRBJ2-7,TGTGCCAGCAGCTTCGGGGGAGGGGTCTCCTACGAGCAGTACTTC,CASSFGGGVSYEQYF
.,TRBV20-1,few,TRBJ2-3,TGCAGTGCTAACGCCGGAGCAGATACGCAGTATTTT,CSANAGADTQYF
TRBD2,TRBV5-1,.,TRBJ2-7,TGCGCCAGCAGCCAGACTAGCGGGACCTACGAGCAGTACTTC,CASSQTSGTYEQYF
.,TRBV11-3,few,TRBJ2-2,TGTGCCAGCGGGGGGGCGGACACCGGGGAGCTGTTTTTT,CASGGADTGELFF
TRBD1,TRBV9,.,TRBJ2-3,TGTGCCAGCGGAGACAGGGTCGCAGATACGCAGTATTTT,CASGDRVADTQYF
.,TRBV14,.,TRBJ1-2,TGTGCCAGCAGCCGATCCTTCCCAGGGAGCCGCTATGGCTACACCTTC,CASSRSFPGSRYGYTF
.,TRBV28,few,TRBJ2-4,TGTGCCAGCAGAAAGGCTAGCACCACAAACATTCAGTACTTC,CASRKASTTNIQYF
.,TRBV29-1,few,TRBJ2-2,TGCAGCGTTGATTGGCAGAACACCGGGGAGCTGTTTTTT,CSVDWQNTGELFF
.,TRBV20-1,.,TRBJ2-7,TGCAGTGCTAGAGGACTTACGTCCTACGAGCAGTACTTC,CSARGLTSYEQYF
TRBD1,TRBV6-5,few,TRBJ1-4,TGTGCCAGCAGTTACTCCGGGACAGGCCCTGAAAAACTGTTTTTT,CASSYSGTGPEKLFF
.,TRBV6-2/TRBV6-3,few,TRBJ2-4,TGTGCCAGCAGCAGGGATTTCACGGACATTCAGTACTTC,CASSRDFTDIQYF
TRBD1,TRBV4-3,few,TRBJ1-1,TGCGCCAGCAGCCAAGACCCGCGGGACAGGGGGCTCACTGAAGCTTTCTTT,CASSQDPRDRGLTEAFF
.,TRBV14,few,TRBJ2-5,TGTGCCAGCAGCCTAAGCAGGGACCCTTCGGAGACCCAGTACTTC,CASSLSRDPSETQYF
.,TRBV4-3,few,TRBJ2-4,TGCGCCAGCAGCCAAGATCTCCCCTATAGCGCCAAAAACATTCAGTACTTC,CASSQDLPYSAKNIQYF
.,TRBV6-1,.,TRBJ1-5,TGTGCCAGCAGTGAAGTGGATGGGAACCAGCCCCAGCATTTT,CASSEVDGNQPQHF
TRBD1,TRBV5-1,.,TRBJ2-7,TGCGCCAGCAGCCAATCTCCGGGACAGACCTACGAGCAGTACTTC,CASSQSPGQTYEQYF
TRBD2,TRBV28,many,TRBJ2-1,TGTGCCAGCAGTTTGAGCGGGGGGGCCGATGAGCAGTTCTTC,CASSLSGGADEQFF
.,TRBV3-1,.,TRBJ1-3,TGTGCCAGCAGCCAAGGAACGGGGTACACCATATATTTT,CASSQGTGYTIYF